This TCR beta chain was identified during a study of response to subunit inactivated influenza vaccine. Study-level points and caveats: The authors suggested that few new T cells are recruited per seasonal influenza vaccination.

There are a few counts of this clonotype. Antigen unknown. Via MiXCR, TCRdb re-called the RT-PCR reads, giving one row per CDR3 protein. The data hold 490,000 or so distinct CDR3 sequences, with less than 10% observed a single time. This CDR3 has 13 residues. V dropped 6 bases and J dropped 5; count of bases not matched to a gene: 6. The sequenced sample was PBMCs from blood, obtained around 25 months after vaccination. This TCR came from a man aged 45 to 70 who received an inactivated influenza vaccine. The chain carries TRBV12-3 or TRBV12-4 and TRBJ2-5; 7 bases agree with TRBD1. CDR3 protein: CASRLIRGETQYF. The CDR3 DNA is TGTGCCAGCAGACTCATCAGGGGGGAGACCCAGTACTTC.